Below are 28 T cell receptor beta chains sequenced from a single sample in a study of cytomegalovirus exposure and HLA in healthy donors. It was with 60 Vbeta and 13 Jbeta primers that the PCR ran. Profiled with immunoSEQ multiplex PCR; TCRdb holds only in-frame clones, not every one. The sample consists of approximately 130,000 clones, about 82% of them appearing once. Sequences were obtained from PBMCs. The origin of the receptors is a boy under 18 in good health and CMV-seronegative.

The chain uses TRBV4-1 and TRBJ2-1; D might be TRBD2 (6 bases). Germline CDR1 and CDR2: MGHRA and YSYEKL. The V end was cut by 5 bases, the J end by 9 bases, with 11 bases between. CDR3 size: 12 residues. Here the CDR3 DNA reads TGCGCCAGCAGCTTAGGAGCGGGTGAGCAGTTCTTC. This gives the protein CASSLGAGEQFF.

The chain recombines TRBV6-5 with TRBJ2-3; D gene uncertain. Trimming stripped 2 bases from V and 10 bases from J, with 13 bases between. The CDR3 has 13 amino acids. The germline gives CDR1 MNHEY, CDR2 SVGAGI. The CDR3 coding sequence is TGTGCCAGCAGTTACGCCCAGCGTGGAGCGCAGTATTTT. This sequence encodes CASSYAQRGAQYF.

This clone was counted a few times. V and J are TRBV21-1 and TRBJ2-1; the listed D gene, TRBD1, was not tested against the DNA. TRBV21-1 is designated a pseudogene. The CDR3 consists of 14 residues. The CDR3 coding sequence is TGTGCCAGCAGCAGTCAGGGGGGCTACAATGAGCAGTTCTTC. This translates into CASSSQGGYNEQFF.

The chain is built from TRBV27 and TRBJ2-7; 13 bases are shared with TRBD2. Germline CDR1 and CDR2: MNHEY and SMNVEV (reference sequence). There are 16 residues in the CDR3. The V gene end was trimmed by 4 bases and the J gene end by 2 bases; junction bases not matched to a gene: 5. CDR3 DNA sequence: TGTGCCAGCAGTTCTAGGACTAGCGGGGGTACCTACGAGCAGTACTTC. It yields the protein CASSSRTSGGTYEQYF.

The V and J genes are TRBV6-6 and TRBJ2-7; 13 bases fit TRBD2. Looked up from germline, CDR1 is MNHNY and CDR2 is SVGAGI (reference sequence). The ends lost 0 bases at V and 3 bases at J; junction bases unmatched: 2. The CDR3 runs 16 residues. CDR3 protein: CASSYSTSGRIYEQYF. The CDR3 DNA reads TGTGCCAGCAGTTACTCGACTAGCGGGAGGATCTACGAGCAGTACTTC.

V is TRBV6-1 and J is TRBJ2-1; perhaps TRBD2 as D (6 bases). The germline V gene has CDR1 MNHNS and CDR2 SASEGT. V was shortened by 5 bases and J by 0 bases, with 11 bases between the two germline ends. The CDR3 is 15 residues long. The CDR3 nucleotides are TGTGCCAGCAGTTCGGGGGTTAGCTCCTACAATGAGCAGTTCTTC. Its translation is CASSSGVSSYNEQFF.

V is TRBV11-3 and J is TRBJ2-6; D remains unclear. The CDR3 loop spans 19 amino acids. CDR1 is SGHNT and CDR2 is YENEEA in the germline V gene. Trimming took 4 bases from V and 1 from J, leaving 20 bases between them. The CDR3 is CASSSMSGQPISGANVLTF. CDR3 bases: TGTGCCAGCAGCTCAATGTCTGGGCAGCCCATATCTGGGGCCAACGTCCTGACTTTC.

The chain is built from TRBV29-1 and TRBJ2-2; 8 bases are a match to TRBD1. Germline CDR1 and CDR2: SQVTM and ANQGSEA. V shed 7 bases, J shed 5 bases, and the junction held 12 bases outside the gene matches. The CDR3 is 15 amino acids. For the CDR3, the DNA is TGCAGCGCCGACAGGGGATCGTCGGGGACCGGGGAGCTGTTTTTT. It codes for CSADRGSSGTGELFF.

The chain has TRBV7-9 and TRBJ1-5; a possible D gene is TRBD1 (5 bases). Per the germline V gene, CDR1 is SEHNR and CDR2 is FQNEAQ (reference sequence). V was pared by 6 bases and J by 3 bases, with 12 bases between. The CDR3 covers 14 residues. CDR3 nucleotides: TGTGCCAGCAGTCGCGGGGCCCTCAATCAGCCCCAGCATTTT. Protein product: CASSRGALNQPQHF.

The chain joins TRBV6-5 to TRBJ1-1; no clear D gene. The CDR3 runs 13 residues. Germline V gene sequence: CDR1 MNHEY, CDR2 SVGAGI. The ends were cut back, 0 bases at V and 12 bases at J, with 14 bases in the middle. The CDR3 sequence: CASSYSGRESSFF. As DNA, the CDR3 is TGTGCCAGCAGTTACTCCGGGAGGGAGTCGTCTTTCTTT.

V is TRBV4-1 and J is TRBJ1-3, with D perhaps matching TRBD1 (6 bases). This CDR3 has 15 amino acids. Germline-derived CDR1 and CDR2 are MGHRA and YSYEKL. The V end lost 5 bases, the J end lost 4 bases, and 15 bases lay between the germline ends. The CDR3 loop is CASSGWDIKGNTIYF. In DNA, the CDR3 is TGCGCCAGCAGCGGTTGGGACATCAAGGGAAACACCATATATTTT.

With regard to this clone: This CDR3 is also generated by other DNA sequences in the sample. The chain is built from TRBV7-8 and TRBJ2-3, with a weak D call TRBD1 (5 bases). V shed 0 bases and J shed 6 bases, with 7 bases lying between them. CDR3 length: 13 residues. From germline, CDR1 is SGHVS and CDR2 FQNEAQ. In DNA, the CDR3 is TGTGCCAGCAGCTTAGCGAACAGGGATACGCAGTATTTT. Its translation is CASSLANRDTQYF.

The chain has TRBV2 and TRBJ2-5, with TRBD1 identical over 8 bases. Germline loops: CDR1 SNHLY, CDR2 FYNNEI. CDR3 length: 13 residues. The V segment lost 6 bases and the J segment 5 bases; nucleotides outside the gene matches: 5. The CDR3 spells CASRPGGGETQYF. The CDR3 nucleotides are TGTGCCAGCAGACCAGGGGGCGGGGAGACCCAGTACTTC.

The chain uses TRBV11-2 and TRBJ2-7; D might be TRBD2 (5 bases). This CDR3 is built from 15 residues. Trimming pared 2 bases from V and 0 bases from J, leaving 11 bases between. Germline V lookup: CDR1 SGHAT, CDR2 FQNNGV. DNA for the CDR3: TGTGCCAGCAGCTTACATGACGGGATCTCCTACGAGCAGTACTTC. As protein: CASSLHDGISYEQYF.

The chain recombines TRBV6-1 with TRBJ1-5; D remains unclear. Trimming took 6 bases from V and 9 from J, leaving 12 bases between them. CDR1 MNHNS and CDR2 SASEGT come from the germline V gene. The length of the CDR3 is 12 residues. CDR3 loop: CASRATNTPQHF. The CDR3 region has the DNA TGTGCCAGCAGGGCCACGAATACGCCCCAGCATTTT.

The V gene is TRBV6-5, the J gene TRBJ2-5; D is possibly TRBD1 (6 bases). V shed 5 bases and J shed 1 base, with 11 bases lying between them. Germline lookup yields CDR1 MNHEY and CDR2 SVGAGI. The CDR3 has 14 amino acids. The CDR3, as DNA: TGTGCCAGCAGTGATCAGGACAGCCAAGAGACCCAGTACTTC. Protein: CASSDQDSQETQYF.

The chain joins TRBV6-1 to TRBJ2-1; TRBD2 aligns across 7 bases. The CDR3 totals 16 residues. The germline V gene has CDR1 MNHNS and CDR2 SASEGT. Germline trimming cut 4 bases from V and 8 bases from J; bases unmatched to any gene: 14. As DNA, the CDR3 is TGTGCCAGCAGTGCCCGGGGAGCGGGAAGTGCCGATGAGCAGTTCTTC. Its translation is CASSARGAGSADEQFF.

This chain connects TRBV4-3 to TRBJ2-1; 9 bases fit TRBD2. V lost 0 bases and J lost 9; bases outside the gene matches: 9. Per germline, CDR1 LGHNA and CDR2 YSLEER. This CDR3 spans 16 amino acids. CDR3 residues: CASSQELAGGPTEQFF. Here the CDR3 DNA reads TGCGCCAGCAGCCAAGAATTGGCGGGAGGGCCAACTGAGCAGTTCTTC.

The V call is TRBV9, the J call TRBJ2-1; D unresolved. The V and J ends lost 0 bases and 4 bases respectively, with 8 bases between them. The CDR3 is made up of 14 amino acids. CDR1 is SGDLS, CDR2 YYNGEE, per germline. CDR3 region: CASSVGTQYNEQFF. The CDR3 DNA sequence: TGTGCCAGCAGCGTAGGCACTCAATACAATGAGCAGTTCTTC.

The V and J genes are TRBV5-1 and TRBJ2-7; D is uncertain. In germline, CDR1 is SGHRS, CDR2 YFSETQ. This CDR3 is built from 13 residues. The ends were cut back, 3 bases at V and 6 bases at J, with 13 bases in the middle. The CDR3 DNA reads TGCGCCAGCAGCTACCTCACGGGTTCCGAGCAGTACTTC. This translates into CASSYLTGSEQYF.

The chain employs TRBV7-9 and TRBJ2-1; maybe TRBD1 (6 bases). The germline gives CDR1 SEHNR, CDR2 FQNEAQ (reference sequence). Trimming removed 6 bases at V and 5 bases at J, with 8 bases between. The CDR3 is made up of 12 amino acids. In DNA form, the CDR3 reads TGTGCCAGCAGAGGGGGTGACAATGAGCAGTTCTTC. Amino acids: CASRGGDNEQFF. Full variable domain (missing parts from reference TRBV7-9 and TRBJ2-1): DTGVSQNPRHKITKRGQNVTFRCDPISEHNRLYWYRQTLGQGPEFLTYFQNEAQLEKSRLLSDRFSAERPKGSFSTLEIQRTEQGDSAMYLCASRGGDNEQFFGPGTRLTVL.

This clone was recorded a few times. The DNA of the CDR3 is TGTGCCTCCTTTGCCCCGGGACAGCACCACTATGGCTACACCTTC. It translates to CASFAPGQHHYGYTF. The chain joins TRBV10-3 to TRBJ1-2; 7 bases line up with TRBD1. Germline lookup yields CDR1 ENHRY and CDR2 SYGVKD. This CDR3 spans 15 amino acids. After removal of 11 bases from V and 3 bases from J, the junction contained 15 bases not matched to a gene.

The rearrangement links TRBV4-1 to TRBJ1-1; 10 bases agree with TRBD1. The V gene end was trimmed by 4 bases and the J gene end by 4 bases; junction bases not matched to a gene: 15. Germline CDR1 and CDR2: MGHRA and YSYEKL. This CDR3 has 18 residues. CDR3 in DNA: TGCGCCAGCAGCCTTGGGTGGAGACAGGGGGCCCTGGGCACTGAAGCTTTCTTT. This encodes CASSLGWRQGALGTEAFF.

The chain is built from TRBV11-2 and TRBJ2-1; 8 nucleotides line up with TRBD2. The CDR3 loop spans 14 amino acids. V was pared by 1 base and J by 9 bases, with 5 bases of the junction left unmatched. The germline V gene encodes CDR1 SGHAT and CDR2 FQNNGV. CDR3 in DNA: TGTGCCAGCAGCTTAGCGGGAGGGCCCCCTGAGCAGTTCTTC. Translation gives CASSLAGGPPEQFF.

The gene calls are TRBV4-1 and TRBJ1-5; D may be TRBD1 (5 bases). The CDR3 has 15 residues. With 1 base removed from V and 6 bases from J, the gap between germline ends came to 13 bases. Germline V lookup: CDR1 MGHRA, CDR2 YSYEKL. The CDR3 DNA sequence: TGCGCCAGCAGCCAAGTCAAGGGGTCAGGTCAGCCCCAGCATTTT. Translated, it gives CASSQVKGSGQPQHF.

This clone was found once. J is TRBJ2-7 and V is TRBV7-9; TRBD1 aligns across 9 bases. V shed 6 bases, J shed 12 bases, and the junction held 12 bases outside the gene matches. Germline CDR1 and CDR2: SEHNR and FQNEAQ (reference sequence). This CDR3 region has 13 residues. The CDR3 DNA sequence: TGTGCCAGCAGGCGAGGAACAGGGGGCCCCTGGTACTTC. It is translated as CASRRGTGGPWYF.

J is TRBJ2-3 and V is TRBV4-3; D is ambiguous. The V gene's germline CDR1 is LGHNA and CDR2 YSLEER. This CDR3 is 16 amino acids long. V shed 0 bases and J shed 0 bases, with 10 bases lying between them. DNA for the CDR3: TGCGCCAGCAGCCAAGATCCCGGCGGTAGCACAGATACGCAGTATTTT. Translating it yields CASSQDPGGSTDTQYF.

Worth noting for this clone: Other DNA sequences of this sample code for an identical CDR3. The J gene is TRBJ1-2, the V gene TRBV2; TRBD1 agrees at 8 bases. The germline CDR1 and CDR2 sequences are SNHLY and FYNNEI. The V and J ends lost 7 bases and 5 bases, in that order; junction bases with no gene match: 9. This CDR3 has 14 residues. CDR3 region: CASTENTGGYGYTF. The CDR3 nucleotides are TGTGCCAGCACCGAAAATACAGGGGGGTATGGCTACACCTTC.